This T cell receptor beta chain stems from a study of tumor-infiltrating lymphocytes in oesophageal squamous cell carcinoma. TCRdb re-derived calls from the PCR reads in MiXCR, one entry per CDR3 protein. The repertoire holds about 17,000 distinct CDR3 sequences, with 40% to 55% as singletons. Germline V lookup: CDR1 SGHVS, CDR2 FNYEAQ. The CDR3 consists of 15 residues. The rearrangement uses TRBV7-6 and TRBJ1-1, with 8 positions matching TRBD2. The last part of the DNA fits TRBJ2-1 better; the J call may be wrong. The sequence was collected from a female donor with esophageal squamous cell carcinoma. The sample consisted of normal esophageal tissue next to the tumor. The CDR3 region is CASSLLGLVYNEQFF. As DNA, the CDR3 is TGTGCCAGCAGCTTACTGGGACTAGTGTACAATGAGCAGTTCTTC.